The rows below give T cell receptor beta chains drawn from one sample of a study of blood T cell repertoires in COVID-19. Only in-frame clones appear in the TCRdb table, and some are missing; sequencing was by immunoSEQ multiplex PCR. This sample has nearly 250,000 clones, with approximately 90% found just once. The sequenced sample consisted of PBMCs or T cells enriched from blood (not recorded which). The receptors derive from a man aged 45-60 years who had been exposed to COVID-19. CDR3s include the opening cysteine and the closing phenylalanine or tryptophan. A D gene is named only where the DNA matches it firmly. Clone size, where shown, is once, few, many, or a class for clones that have expanded.

once | TRBJ2-2 | TRBD1 | TRBV10-3 | CAITSWLGQGNTGELFF | TGTGCCATCACCAGCTGGCTGGGACAGGGTAACACCGGGGAGCTGTTTTTT
NA | TRBJ1-1 | NA | TRBV12-3/TRBV12-4 | CASSPLGQGYAFF | TGTGCCAGCAGTCCCCTAGGGCAGGGATACGCTTTCTTT
NA | TRBJ2-7 | TRBD1 | TRBV9 | CASSTGQGARSYEQYF | TGTGCCAGCAGCACCGGACAGGGGGCACGCTCCTACGAGCAGTACTTC
NA | TRBJ1-1 | NA | TRBV12-2 | CASRASIRRGRMNTEAFF | TGTGCAAGTCGCGCATCCATCCGGAGGGGGCGGATGAACACTGAAGCTTTCTTT
NA | TRBJ2-6 | TRBD1 | TRBV10-3 | CAISLDRAGANVLTF | TGTGCCATCAGCTTGGACAGGGCTGGGGCCAACGTCCTGACTTTC
NA | TRBJ1-2 | NA | TRBV5-1 | CASSSPEGSYGYTF | TGCGCCAGCAGCTCCCCAGAGGGAAGCTATGGCTACACCTTC
once | TRBJ1-2 | TRBD1 | TRBV3-1/TRBV3-2 | CASSPDRVGGYTF | TGTGCCAGCAGCCCGGACAGGGTGGGTGGCTACACCTTC
few | TRBJ2-3 | NA | TRBV6-4 | CASSDGSTGADTQYF | TGTGCCAGCAGTGACGGGTCGACCGGGGCAGATACGCAGTATTTT
NA | TRBJ2-3 | NA | TRBV5-1 | CASSLEQGFLADTQYF | TGCGCCAGCAGCTTGGAACAGGGCTTTTTGGCAGATACGCAGTATTTT
once | TRBJ1-2 | TRBD1 | TRBV5-1 | CASSPGQVLYGYTF | TGCGCCAGCAGCCCTGGACAGGTACTATATGGCTACACCTTC